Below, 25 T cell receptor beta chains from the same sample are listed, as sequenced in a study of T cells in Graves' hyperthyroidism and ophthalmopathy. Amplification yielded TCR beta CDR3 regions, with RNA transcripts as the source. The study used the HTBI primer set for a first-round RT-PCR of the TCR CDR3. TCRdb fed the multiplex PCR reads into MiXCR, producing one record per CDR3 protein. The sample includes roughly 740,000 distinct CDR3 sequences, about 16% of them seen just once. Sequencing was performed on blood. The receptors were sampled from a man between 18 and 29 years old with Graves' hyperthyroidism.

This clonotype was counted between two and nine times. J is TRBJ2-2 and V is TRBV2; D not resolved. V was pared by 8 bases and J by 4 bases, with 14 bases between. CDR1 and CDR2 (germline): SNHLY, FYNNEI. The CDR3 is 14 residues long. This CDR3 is CASARRSGTGELFF. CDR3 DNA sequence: TGTGCCAGCGCCCGGAGATCGGGCACCGGGGAGCTGTTTTTT.

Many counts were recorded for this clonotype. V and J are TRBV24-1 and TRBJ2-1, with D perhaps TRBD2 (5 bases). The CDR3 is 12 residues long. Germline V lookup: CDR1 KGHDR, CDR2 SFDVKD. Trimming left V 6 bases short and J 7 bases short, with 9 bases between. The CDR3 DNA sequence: TGTGCCACCAGTCGGGGTGGGAATGAGCAGTTCTTC. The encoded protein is CATSRGGNEQFF.

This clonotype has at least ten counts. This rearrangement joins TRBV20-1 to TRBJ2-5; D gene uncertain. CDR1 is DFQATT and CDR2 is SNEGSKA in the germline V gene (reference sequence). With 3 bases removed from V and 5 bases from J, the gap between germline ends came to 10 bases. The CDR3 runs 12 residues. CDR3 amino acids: CSASGPRETQYF. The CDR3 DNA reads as TGCAGTGCTAGCGGCCCACGCGAGACCCAGTACTTC.

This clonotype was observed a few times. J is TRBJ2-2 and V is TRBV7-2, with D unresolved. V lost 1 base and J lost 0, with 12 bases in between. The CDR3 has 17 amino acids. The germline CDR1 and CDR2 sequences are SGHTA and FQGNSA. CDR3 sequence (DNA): TGTGCCAGCAGCTTAGAGGCGTACAGCTCGAACACCGGGGAGCTGTTTTTT. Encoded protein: CASSLEAYSSNTGELFF.

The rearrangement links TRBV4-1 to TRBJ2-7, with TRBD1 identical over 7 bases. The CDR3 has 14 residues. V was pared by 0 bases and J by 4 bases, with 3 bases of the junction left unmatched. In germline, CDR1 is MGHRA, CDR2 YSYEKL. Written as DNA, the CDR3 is TGCGCCAGCAGCCAAGAACAGGGGAGATACGAGCAGTACTTC. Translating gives CASSQEQGRYEQYF.

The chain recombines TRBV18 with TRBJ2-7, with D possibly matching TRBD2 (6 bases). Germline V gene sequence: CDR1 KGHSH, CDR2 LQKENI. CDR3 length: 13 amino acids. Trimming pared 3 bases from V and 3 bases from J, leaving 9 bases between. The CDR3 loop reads CASSPSSDYEQYF. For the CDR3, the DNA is TGTGCCAGCTCACCCTCTAGCGACTACGAGCAGTACTTC.

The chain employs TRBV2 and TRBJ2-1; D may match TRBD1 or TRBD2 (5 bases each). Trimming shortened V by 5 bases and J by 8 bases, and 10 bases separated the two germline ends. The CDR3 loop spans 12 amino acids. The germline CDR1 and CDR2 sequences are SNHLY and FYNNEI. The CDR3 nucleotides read TGTGCCAGCAGTATCAGAGGGGATGAGCAGTTCTTC. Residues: CASSIRGDEQFF.

CDR3 in DNA: TGTGCCAGCAGTTACTCCGGCATCGATACAAACGAAAAACTGTTTTTT. Amino acid sequence: CASSYSGIDTNEKLFF. The rearrangement joins TRBV27 to TRBJ1-4; D ambiguous. The CDR3 is 16 amino acids. The V gene lost 4 bases and the J gene lost 8 bases, with 20 bases spanning the gap. The germline gives CDR1 MNHEY, CDR2 SMNVEV (reference sequence).

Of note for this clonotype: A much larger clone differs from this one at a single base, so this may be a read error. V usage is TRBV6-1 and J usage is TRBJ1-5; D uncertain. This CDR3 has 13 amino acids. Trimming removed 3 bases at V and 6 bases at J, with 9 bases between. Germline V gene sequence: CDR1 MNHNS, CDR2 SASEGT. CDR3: CASSEKDFQPQHF. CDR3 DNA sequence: TGTGCCAGCAGTGAGAAGGACTTTCAGCCCCAGCATTTT.

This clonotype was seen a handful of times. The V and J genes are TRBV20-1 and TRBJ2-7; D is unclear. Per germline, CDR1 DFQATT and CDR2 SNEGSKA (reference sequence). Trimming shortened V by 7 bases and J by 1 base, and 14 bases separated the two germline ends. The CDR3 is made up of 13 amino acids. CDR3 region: CSVPPRRSYEQYF. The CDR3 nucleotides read TGCAGTGTCCCCCCCAGAAGGTCCTACGAGCAGTACTTC.

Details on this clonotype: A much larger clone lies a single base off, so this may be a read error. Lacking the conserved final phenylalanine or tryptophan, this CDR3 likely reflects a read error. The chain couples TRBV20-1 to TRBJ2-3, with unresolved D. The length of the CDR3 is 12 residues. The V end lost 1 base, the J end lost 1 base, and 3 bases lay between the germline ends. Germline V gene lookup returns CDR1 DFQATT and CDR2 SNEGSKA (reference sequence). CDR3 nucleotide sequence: TGCAGTGCTAGAGTGGGCACAGATACGCAGTATCTT. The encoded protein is CSARVGTDTQYL.

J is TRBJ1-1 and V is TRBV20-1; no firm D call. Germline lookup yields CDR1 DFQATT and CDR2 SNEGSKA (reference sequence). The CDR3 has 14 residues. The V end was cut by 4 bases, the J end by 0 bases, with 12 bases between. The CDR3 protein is CSATVGAMNTEAFF. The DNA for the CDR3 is TGCAGTGCTACAGTCGGAGCCATGAACACTGAAGCTTTCTTT.

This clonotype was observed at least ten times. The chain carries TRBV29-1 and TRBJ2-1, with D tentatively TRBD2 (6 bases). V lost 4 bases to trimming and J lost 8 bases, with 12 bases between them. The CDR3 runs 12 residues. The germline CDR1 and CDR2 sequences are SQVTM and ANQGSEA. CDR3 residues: CSVGLAKDEQFF. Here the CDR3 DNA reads TGCAGCGTTGGTCTAGCGAAGGATGAGCAGTTCTTC.

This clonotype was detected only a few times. CDR3 nucleotides: TGCGCCAGCAGCTTGAGAGGGGACAGCAATCAGCCCCAGCATTTT. This translates into CASSLRGDSNQPQHF. The chain is built from TRBV5-1 and TRBJ1-5, with a weak D call TRBD1 (5 bases). The V end was cut by 1 base, the J end by 1 base, with 9 bases between. Per germline, CDR1 SGHRS and CDR2 YFSETQ. The CDR3 extends over 15 amino acids.

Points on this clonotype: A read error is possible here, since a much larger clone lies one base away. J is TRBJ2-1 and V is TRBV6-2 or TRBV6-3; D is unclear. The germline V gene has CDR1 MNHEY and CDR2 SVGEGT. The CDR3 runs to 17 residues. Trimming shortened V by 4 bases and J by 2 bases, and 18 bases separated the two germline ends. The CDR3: CASSSNGPARTYNEQFF. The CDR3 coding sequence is TGTGCCAGCAGTTCGAACGGACCAGCGCGGACCTACAATGAGCAGTTCTTC.

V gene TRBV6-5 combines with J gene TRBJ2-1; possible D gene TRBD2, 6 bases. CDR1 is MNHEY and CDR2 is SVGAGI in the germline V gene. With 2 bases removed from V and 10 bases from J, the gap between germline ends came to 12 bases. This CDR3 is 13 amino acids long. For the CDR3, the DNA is TGTGCCAGCAGTTACGTAGCGGCGGGGGAGCAGTTCTTC. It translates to CASSYVAAGEQFF.

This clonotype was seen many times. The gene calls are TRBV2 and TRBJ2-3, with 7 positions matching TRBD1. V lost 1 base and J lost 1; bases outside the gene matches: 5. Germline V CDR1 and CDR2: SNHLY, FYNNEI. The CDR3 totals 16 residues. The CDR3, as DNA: TGTGCCAGCAGTGAAGACCGGCAGGGGGGCACAGATACGCAGTATTTT. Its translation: CASSEDRQGGTDTQYF.

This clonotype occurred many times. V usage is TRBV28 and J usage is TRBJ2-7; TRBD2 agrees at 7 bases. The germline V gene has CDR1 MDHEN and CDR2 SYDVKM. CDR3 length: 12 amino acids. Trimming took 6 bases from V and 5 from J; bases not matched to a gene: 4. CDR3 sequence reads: CASSNRGDEQYF. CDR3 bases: TGTGCCAGCAGCAACCGGGGGGACGAGCAGTACTTC. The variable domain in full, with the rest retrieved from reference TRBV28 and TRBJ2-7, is DVKVTQSSRYLVKRTGEKVFLECVQDMDHENMFWYRQDPGLGLRLIYFSYDVKMKEKGDIPEGYSVSREKKERFSLILESASTNQTSMYLCASSNRGDEQYFGPGTRLTVT.

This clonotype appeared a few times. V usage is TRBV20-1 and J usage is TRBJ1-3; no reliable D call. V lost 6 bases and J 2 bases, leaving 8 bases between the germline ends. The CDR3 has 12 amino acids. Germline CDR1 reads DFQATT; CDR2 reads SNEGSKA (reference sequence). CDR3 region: CSAHVPGNTIYF. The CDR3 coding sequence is TGCAGTGCGCATGTTCCTGGAAACACCATATATTTT.

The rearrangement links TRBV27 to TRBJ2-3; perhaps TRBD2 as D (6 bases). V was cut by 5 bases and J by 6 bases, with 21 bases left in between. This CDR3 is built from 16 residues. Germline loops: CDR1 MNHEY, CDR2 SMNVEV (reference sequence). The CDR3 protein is CASSVRRGVRLDTQYF. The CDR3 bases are TGTGCCAGCAGTGTCCGGCGGGGAGTCAGATTGGATACGCAGTATTTT.

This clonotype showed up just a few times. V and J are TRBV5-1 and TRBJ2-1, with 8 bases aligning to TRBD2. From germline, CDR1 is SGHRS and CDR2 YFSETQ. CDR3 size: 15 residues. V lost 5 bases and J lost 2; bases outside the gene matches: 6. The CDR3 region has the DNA TGCGCCAGCAGTTTTAGCGGGACACCCTACAATGAGCAGTTCTTC. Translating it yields CASSFSGTPYNEQFF.

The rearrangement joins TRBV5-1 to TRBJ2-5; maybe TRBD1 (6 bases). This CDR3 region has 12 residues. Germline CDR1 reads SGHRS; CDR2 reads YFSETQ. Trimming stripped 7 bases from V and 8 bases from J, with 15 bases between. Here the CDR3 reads CASVGAGQTQYF. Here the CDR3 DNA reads TGCGCCAGCGTGGGGGCAGGTCAAACCCAGTACTTC. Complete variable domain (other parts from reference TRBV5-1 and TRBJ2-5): KAGVTQTPRYLIKTRGQQVTLSCSPISGHRSVSWYQQTPGQGLQFLFEYFSETQRNKGNFPGRFSGRQFSNSRSEMNVSTLELGDSALYLCASVGAGQTQYFGPGTRLLVL.

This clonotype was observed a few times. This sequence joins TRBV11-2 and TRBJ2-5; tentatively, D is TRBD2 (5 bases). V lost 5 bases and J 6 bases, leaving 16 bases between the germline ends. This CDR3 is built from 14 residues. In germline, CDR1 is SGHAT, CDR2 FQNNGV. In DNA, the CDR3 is TGTGCCAGCAGCCCCCGGCCGGGGTTTAAGACCCAGTACTTC. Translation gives CASSPRPGFKTQYF.

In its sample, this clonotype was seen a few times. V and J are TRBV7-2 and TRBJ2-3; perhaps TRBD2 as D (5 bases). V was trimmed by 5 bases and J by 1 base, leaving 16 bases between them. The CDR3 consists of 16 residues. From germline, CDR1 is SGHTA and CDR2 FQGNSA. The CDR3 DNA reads TGTGCCAGCAGCCCCTTCACCCTCGGGGGCACAGATACGCAGTATTTT. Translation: CASSPFTLGGTDTQYF.

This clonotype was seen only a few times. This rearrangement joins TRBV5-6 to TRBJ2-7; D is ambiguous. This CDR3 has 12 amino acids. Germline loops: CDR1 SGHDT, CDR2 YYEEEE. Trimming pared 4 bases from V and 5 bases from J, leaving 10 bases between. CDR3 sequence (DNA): TGTGCCAGCAGCGTACGTAGGCACGAGCAGTACTTC. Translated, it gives CASSVRRHEQYF.